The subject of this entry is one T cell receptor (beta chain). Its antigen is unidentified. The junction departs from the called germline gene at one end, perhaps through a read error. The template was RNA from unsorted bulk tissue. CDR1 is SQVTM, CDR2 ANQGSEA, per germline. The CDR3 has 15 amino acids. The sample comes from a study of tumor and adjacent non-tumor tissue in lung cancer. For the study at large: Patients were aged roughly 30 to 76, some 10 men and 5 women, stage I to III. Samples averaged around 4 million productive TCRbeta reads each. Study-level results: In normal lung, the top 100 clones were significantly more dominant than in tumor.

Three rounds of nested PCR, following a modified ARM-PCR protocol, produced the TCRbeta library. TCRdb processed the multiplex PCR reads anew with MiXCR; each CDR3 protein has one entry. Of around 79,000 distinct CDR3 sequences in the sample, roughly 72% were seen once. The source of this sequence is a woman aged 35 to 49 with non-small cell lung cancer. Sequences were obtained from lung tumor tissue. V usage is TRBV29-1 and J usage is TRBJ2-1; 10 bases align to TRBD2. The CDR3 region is CTVGKGLAVYNEQFF. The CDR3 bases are TGCACCGTGGGTAAAGGACTAGCGGTATACAATGAGCAATTCTTC.